Presented here are 21 T cell receptor beta chains from one specimen sequenced in a study of low-dose radiotherapy and immunotherapy resistance in tumors. Sample time point: before trial treatment. TRAV and TRBV primers primed cDNA for both TCRalpha and TCRbeta. Amplification, which lasted 15 to 20 PCR cycles, used a constant-region primer and V-primer adapter to amplify TCRs. TCRdb recomputed calls from the reads with MiXCR, one row per CDR3 protein. In the table there are under 90,000 distinct CDR3 sequences, about a sixth of which are singletons. The material sequenced was PBMCs, taken before treatment. These TCRs come from a male donor with prostate cancer.

This clonotype was detected ten times or more. The rearrangement joins TRBV10-3 to TRBJ1-4; D is perhaps TRBD1 (5 bases). The V gene lost 8 bases and the J gene lost 5 bases, with 12 bases spanning the gap. The germline V gene has CDR1 ENHRY and CDR2 SYGVKD. The CDR3 consists of 13 residues. The CDR3 reads CAIARDLNEKLFF. The CDR3, as DNA: TGTGCCATCGCCAGGGATCTCAATGAAAAACTGTTTTTT.

This clonotype came up many times. The chain joins TRBV5-1 to TRBJ1-1, with D hard to call. Germline CDR1 is SGHRS and CDR2 is YFSETQ. The CDR3 is made up of 13 amino acids. The germline V and J ends were trimmed by 0 bases and 7 bases, with 10 bases remaining between them. This CDR3 reads CASSLGPSGEAFF. The CDR3 nucleotides are TGCGCCAGCAGCTTGGGCCCTTCGGGTGAAGCTTTCTTT. The whole variable domain, remainder taken from reference TRBV5-1 and TRBJ1-1, is KAGVTQTPRYLIKTRGQQVTLSCSPISGHRSVSWYQQTPGQGLQFLFEYFSETQRNKGNFPGRFSGRQFSNSRSEMNVSTLELGDSALYLCASSLGPSGEAFFGQGTRLTVV.

This clonotype has ten or more counts. Here the CDR3 reads CASSLGGYNEQFF. The CDR3, as DNA: TGTGCCAGCAGCCTCGGGGGATACAATGAGCAGTTCTTC. V and J are TRBV5-4 and TRBJ2-1; maybe TRBD2 (6 bases). The CDR3 has 13 amino acids. CDR1 is SGHNT and CDR2 is YYREEE in the germline V gene (reference sequence). V shed 4 bases and J shed 4 bases, with 9 bases lying between them.

The sample holds many counts of this clonotype. This chain joins TRBV7-2 and TRBJ2-1; 15 bases are shared with TRBD2. This CDR3 region has 20 residues. Germline CDR1 and CDR2: SGHTA and FQGNSA. V shed 4 bases, J shed 0 bases, and the junction held 10 bases outside the gene matches. The CDR3, as DNA: TGTGCCAGCAGCTCTAGGACTAGCGGGGGGGCCTTCCGCTCCTACAATGAGCAGTTCTTC. The encoded protein is CASSSRTSGGAFRSYNEQFF.

In its sample, this clonotype was seen many times. The chain links TRBV20-1 to TRBJ2-3, with a possible D match to TRBD2 (6 bases). The CDR3 length is 14 residues. In germline, CDR1 is DFQATT, CDR2 SNEGSKA (reference sequence). The V gene lost 1 base and the J gene lost 5 bases, with 13 bases spanning the gap. CDR3 in DNA: TGCAGTGCTAGAGGGGCTAGCGAGGTAGATACGCAGTATTTT. Translating gives CSARGASEVDTQYF.

This clonotype was seen many times. V is TRBV29-1 and J is TRBJ2-3; D unresolved. The length of the CDR3 is 12 residues. CDR1 SQVTM and CDR2 ANQGSEA come from the germline V gene. Trimming pared 4 bases from V and 4 bases from J, leaving 9 bases between. In nucleotides, the CDR3 is TGCAGCGTTGTTCCGGGCCCAGATACGCAGTATTTT. It yields the protein CSVVPGPDTQYF.

The chain has TRBV5-1 and TRBJ2-7; 8 nucleotides align to TRBD1. The CDR3 extends over 14 amino acids. From germline, CDR1 is SGHRS and CDR2 YFSETQ. J lost 5 bases, V lost 2 bases, and 6 bases had no gene match. CDR3: CASSFTAGGDEQYF. CDR3 sequence (DNA): TGCGCCAGCAGCTTCACGGCAGGGGGCGACGAGCAGTACTTC.

This clonotype was recorded at least ten times. The V call is TRBV15, the J call TRBJ2-5; D gene ambiguous. This CDR3 comprises 14 residues. Trimming cost V 1 base and J 5 bases, with 11 bases left between them. Germline assignment: CDR1 LNHNV and CDR2 YYDKDF (reference sequence). The CDR3 reads CATSRGSLGETQYF. CDR3 bases: TGTGCCACCAGCAGAGGGTCTTTGGGGGAGACCCAGTACTTC.

In regard to this clonotype: At one of its ends the junction is not consistent with the germline gene, which may arise from a read error. The genes are TRBV5-1 and TRBJ1-6, with 10 bases fitting TRBD1. Germline V lookup: CDR1 SGHRS, CDR2 YFSETQ. The CDR3 runs to 14 residues. CDR3 sequence: CASSPRTGGLPPHF. Written as DNA, the CDR3 is TGCGCCAGCAGCCCTCGGACAGGGGGTCTACCCCCCCACTTT.

CDR3 bases: TGTGCCAGCACTACTAGCGGGAGGGCCTTCAATGAGCAGTTCTTC. It specifies CASTTSGRAFNEQFF. This chain joins TRBV28 and TRBJ2-1, with 13 bases that match TRBD2. Trimming cost V 7 bases and J 6 bases; bases outside gene matches: 6. This CDR3 is built from 15 residues. The germline V gene encodes CDR1 MDHEN and CDR2 SYDVKM.

In its sample, this clonotype was seen many times. This chain links TRBV12-3 or TRBV12-4 with TRBJ1-2, with D tentatively TRBD1 (6 bases). This CDR3 has 14 amino acids. Trimming took 3 bases from V and 3 from J, leaving 11 bases between them. The CDR3 nucleotides read TGTGCCAGCAGTTTGTTCGCAGGGGACTATGGCTACACCTTC. The encoded protein is CASSLFAGDYGYTF.

The gene calls are TRBV7-8 and TRBJ1-2; D call uncertain. Germline lookup yields CDR1 SGHVS and CDR2 FQNEAQ. The CDR3 has 14 residues. Trimming shortened V by 4 bases and J by 8 bases, and 17 bases separated the two germline ends. As DNA, the CDR3 is TGTGCCAGCAGCTCCCGACTGAACTCGGGCGGCTACACCTTC. Amino acids: CASSSRLNSGGYTF.

This clonotype was picked up many times. The chain recombines TRBV11-2 with TRBJ2-7; D is unclear. The germline V gene encodes CDR1 SGHAT and CDR2 FQNNGV. V was clipped by 6 bases and J by 1 base, with 13 bases between them. This CDR3 is 14 amino acids long. CDR3 in DNA: TGTGCCAGCAGGATACCCGGGTCATCCTACGAGCAGTACTTC. It encodes CASRIPGSSYEQYF.

This clonotype showed up many times. The rearrangement uses TRBV24-1 and TRBJ2-1, with TRBD1 identical over 8 bases. The CDR3 is 14 residues long. CDR1 is KGHDR and CDR2 is SFDVKD in the germline V gene. V was pared by 1 base and J by 7 bases, with 2 bases of the junction left unmatched. The CDR3 spells CATSDFRTGNEQFF. CDR3 in DNA: TGTGCCACCAGTGATTTCCGGACAGGGAATGAGCAGTTCTTC.

This clonotype occurred many times. This rearrangement joins TRBV29-1 to TRBJ2-5; D gene unclear. V was trimmed by 4 bases and J by 1 base, leaving 7 bases between them. The CDR3 contains 12 residues. Germline V gene sequence: CDR1 SQVTM, CDR2 ANQGSEA. The DNA of the CDR3 is TGCAGCGTTGTGGCGGTCCAAGAGACCCAGTACTTC. Its translation: CSVVAVQETQYF.

This clonotype has ten or more counts. The chain is built from TRBV20-1 and TRBJ2-7; 7 bases fit TRBD1. Germline CDR1 reads DFQATT; CDR2 reads SNEGSKA (reference sequence). V lost 7 bases and J lost 2; bases outside the gene matches: 11. CDR3 length: 14 residues. For the CDR3, the DNA is TGCAGTGGCGCACCGGGACAGTTCACCTACGAGCAGTACTTC. Protein sequence: CSGAPGQFTYEQYF.

Many counts were recorded for this clonotype. The chain combines TRBV18 with TRBJ1-1, with D uncertain. The CDR3 runs to 13 residues. CDR1 and CDR2 (germline): KGHSH, LQKENI. V shed 6 bases and J shed 5 bases, with 13 bases lying between them. CDR3 loop: CASSSVGKTEAFF. The CDR3 nucleotides read TGTGCCAGCTCGTCAGTGGGGAAGACTGAAGCTTTCTTT.

This clonotype was detected ten times or more. The chain combines TRBV11-2 with TRBJ1-1; maybe TRBD1 (5 bases). Trimming removed 4 bases at V and 6 bases at J, with 12 bases between. Germline CDR1 is SGHAT and CDR2 is FQNNGV. The CDR3 is 13 residues long. Here the CDR3 DNA reads TGTGCCAGCAGCTCCACGCAGGGCGCTGAAGCTTTCTTT. Translated: CASSSTQGAEAFF.

The sample holds many counts of this clonotype. The rearrangement uses TRBV18 and TRBJ1-3; D is possibly TRBD1 (6 bases). This CDR3 contains 17 residues. CDR1 and CDR2 (germline): KGHSH, LQKENI. V was trimmed by 0 bases and J by 0 bases, leaving 12 bases between them. The CDR3, as DNA: TGTGCCAGCTCACCACCGGACAGTTTGATCTCTGGAAACACCATATATTTT. Translation: CASSPPDSLISGNTIYF.

The sample holds many counts of this clonotype. V gene TRBV29-1 combines with J gene TRBJ2-2; a possible D gene is TRBD1 (7 bases). The germline V gene has CDR1 SQVTM and CDR2 ANQGSEA. The CDR3 has 15 residues. Trimming cost V 3 bases and J 6 bases, with 17 bases left between them. In DNA form, the CDR3 reads TGCAGCGTTGAGGGGGGACAGTCTGATGCCGGGGAGCTGTTTTTT. Its translation is CSVEGGQSDAGELFF.

This clonotype occurred many times. The chain uses TRBV7-9 and TRBJ1-2; the match to TRBD1 covers 10 bases. Trimming cost V 4 bases and J 5 bases; bases outside gene matches: 10. This CDR3 is 16 amino acids long. From germline, CDR1 is SEHNR and CDR2 FQNEAQ (reference sequence). CDR3 amino acids: CASSSPPGQGIYGYTF. The CDR3 DNA reads TGTGCCAGCAGCTCCCCGCCGGGACAGGGGATTTATGGCTACACCTTC.